The 10 T cell receptor beta chains given below trace back to one sample, sequenced in a study of T cells in Graves' hyperthyroidism and ophthalmopathy. RNA transcripts provided the source from which TCR beta CDR3 regions were amplified. Using the HTBI primer set, a first-round RT-PCR was run on the TCR CDR3. TCRdb re-called the multiplex PCR reads through MiXCR, storing one row per CDR3 protein. This table holds a few hundred thousand distinct CDR3 sequences, 40% to 55% found once. Sample: peripheral blood or thyroid tissue (not recorded which). All receptors derive from a woman aged 18-29 years with Graves' hyperthyroidism.

This clonotype occurred a few times. This chain links TRBV29-1 with TRBJ1-5; 8 bases map to TRBD1. This CDR3 region has 13 residues. The germline gives CDR1 SQVTM, CDR2 ANQGSEA. The V and J ends lost 7 bases and 6 bases, in that order; junction bases with no gene match: 8. CDR3 nucleotides: TGCAGCGCTAGACAGGGGAGGGCTCAGCCCCAGCATTTT. Translation gives CSARQGRAQPQHF.

The chain carries TRBV25-1 and TRBJ1-5; tentative D call: TRBD1 (5 bases). This CDR3 region has 11 residues. CDR1 and CDR2 (germline): MGHDK, SYGVNS. The DNA for the CDR3 is TGTGCTTGGGACAGCAATCAGCCCCAGCATTTT. It specifies CAWDSNQPQHF.

This clonotype was counted a single time. The V gene is TRBV20-1, the J gene TRBJ2-5; D gene unclear. This CDR3 comprises 11 residues. V was pared by 3 bases and J by 6 bases, with 8 bases between. Germline lookup yields CDR1 DFQATT and CDR2 SNEGSKA (reference sequence). CDR3 bases: TGCAGTGCTAGGCCCGTACAGACCCAGTACTTC. Residues: CSARPVQTQYF.

As to this clonotype: A much larger clone lies a single base off, so this may be a read error. V usage is TRBV25-1 and J usage is TRBJ1-1; D unclear. The length of the CDR3 is 11 residues. The germline V gene encodes CDR1 MGHDK and CDR2 SYGVNS. Trimming removed 5 bases from V and 11 bases from J, with 12 bases in between. DNA of the CDR3: TGTGCCAGCAGTTCCGCAGGAGGGGCTTTCTTT. Amino acids: CASSSAGGAFF.

The chain links TRBV7-8 to TRBJ2-5; 10 bases agree with TRBD2. This CDR3 is 17 amino acids long. V lost 1 base and J lost 10; bases outside the gene matches: 15. The germline CDR1 and CDR2 sequences are SGHVS and FQNEAQ. The CDR3, as DNA: TGTGCCAGCAGCTTAGATCGTTGGCTAGCGGGAGAAGACGGCCAGTACTTC. Protein sequence: CASSLDRWLAGEDGQYF.

This chain links TRBV10-3 with TRBJ2-7; 10 nucleotides align to TRBD1. V was pared by 5 bases and J by 5 bases, with 6 bases of the junction left unmatched. The CDR3 is 14 residues long. Germline V gene lookup returns CDR1 ENHRY and CDR2 SYGVKD. The CDR3 DNA follows: TGTGCCATCAGTCCCGGGACAGGGGCCCACGAGCAGTACTTC. Protein sequence: CAISPGTGAHEQYF.

Of note for this clonotype: A read error may account for a junction end that differs from germline. The rearrangement links TRBV5-4 to TRBJ2-2, with TRBD2 matching 11 bases. Germline V gives CDR1 SGHNT, CDR2 YYREEE (reference sequence). The CDR3 consists of 15 residues. The CDR3 region is CASSPLAGETGEPFF. The CDR3 DNA is TGTGCCAGCAGCCCACTAGCGGGAGAGACCGGGGAGCCGTTTTTT.

A word on this clonotype: Germline is not matched at one junction end, which may reflect a read error. The rearrangement links TRBV7-3 to TRBJ1-4, with 8 bases matching TRBD1. CDR1 is SGHTA and CDR2 is FQGTGA in the germline V gene. The CDR3 consists of 15 residues. The CDR3 DNA reads as TGCGCCAGCAGCCCCGGACAGGGCAACTATGAAAAACTGTTTTTT. Translated: CASSPGQGNYEKLFF.

The rearrangement links TRBV20-1 to TRBJ2-7; no clear D gene. Germline CDR1 is DFQATT and CDR2 is SNEGSKA (reference sequence). Trimming shortened V by 4 bases and J by 6 bases, and 7 bases separated the two germline ends. This CDR3 contains 10 residues. The CDR3 spells CSATLIEQYF. CDR3 coding DNA: TGCAGTGCTACGCTCATCGAGCAGTACTTC.

There are many counts of this clonotype. This chain uses TRBV20-1 with TRBJ2-5, with 10 bases identical to TRBD2. The germline gives CDR1 DFQATT, CDR2 SNEGSKA (reference sequence). The CDR3 covers 15 residues. Unmatched junction bases numbered 10, after V lost 4 bases and J lost 5 bases. DNA for the CDR3: TGCAGTGCTAACCCGATTACTAGCGGGAAGGAGACCCAGTACTTC. Its translation: CSANPITSGKETQYF.